Listed here are 5 T cell receptor beta chains from one sample, sequenced in a study of blood T cell repertoires in COVID-19 (dated by TCRdb to the early 2020s). Libraries were prepared through the immunoSEQ multiplex PCR assay. The source is immuneACCESS, and TCRdb retained only in-frame sequences with V and J called. Part of the clones is not carried over; for the studies checked, unresolved V genes explain less than half of this, and the remainder is unexplained. The sample table shows tens of thousands of clones, and more than 75% are seen once. Of the sample, approximately 20% is held by the ten largest clones. Sequencing was performed on peripheral blood. These receptors all stem from a man aged 45-60 years with active or convalescent COVID-19.

For the CDR3, the DNA is TGTGCCACCAGCAGAGTTGGGCGGGAGAGGGGCAATGAGCAGTTCTTC. It codes for CATSRVGRERGNEQFF. This chain uses TRBV15 with TRBJ2-1; TRBD2 matches 7 bases. CDR3 length: 16 amino acids. Germline CDR1 is LNHNV and CDR2 is YYDKDF (reference sequence). Unmatched junction bases numbered 9, after V lost 1 base and J lost 6 bases.

This clone appeared a few times. At one of its ends the junction is not consistent with the germline gene, which may arise from a read error. The chain links TRBV29-1 to TRBJ1-1; D is undetermined. Germline assignment: CDR1 SQVTM and CDR2 ANQGSEA. The CDR3 runs to 13 residues. The CDR3 here is CSVEGLLNTEAFF. The CDR3 nucleotides are TGCAGCGTAGAAGGACTCTTGAACACTGAAGCTTTCTTT.

This clone was seen a few times. V gene TRBV12-3 or TRBV12-4 combines with J gene TRBJ1-5; D gene ambiguous. The CDR3 totals 13 residues. The ends were cut back, 4 bases at V and 3 bases at J, with 7 bases in the middle. The chain's CDR3 is CASSSLNNQPQHF. In DNA, the CDR3 is TGTGCCAGCAGTTCTCTTAACAATCAGCCCCAGCATTTT.

The rearrangement joins TRBV6-5 to TRBJ1-2; TRBD1 matches at 7 bases. Trimming removed 5 bases from V and 4 bases from J; junction bases left unmatched: 4. CDR3 length: 13 amino acids. The germline V gene encodes CDR1 MNHEY and CDR2 SVGAGI. CDR3 in DNA: TGTGCCAGCAGTCCGGGACAGTTCTATGGCTACACCTTC. Its protein is CASSPGQFYGYTF.

The chain is built from TRBV19 and TRBJ2-1; 10 positions agree with TRBD2. V lost 9 bases, J lost 5 bases, and 7 bases stayed unmatched. Germline lookup yields CDR1 LNHDA and CDR2 SQIVND (reference sequence). The CDR3 contains 14 residues. CDR3 bases: TGTGCCAGCCGGCCAGCGGGGGGGCACAATGAGCAGTTCTTC. It encodes CASRPAGGHNEQFF.